Below are 9 T cell receptor beta chains sequenced from a single sample in a study of T cells after posttransplantation cyclophosphamide. The data were produced by immunoSEQ multiplex PCR, yet TCRdb's version contains in-frame clones alone and is incomplete. The profile covers 35,000 to 50,000 clones, with about nine tenths appearing a single time and 2% to 3% taken by the ten largest. Cyclophosphamide on days +3 and +4 followed busulfan-fludarabine conditioning and a marrow graft. The sequencing here drew on PBMCs, taken around 63 days after allogeneic stem cell transplant with posttransplant cyclophosphamide. The receptors come from a male patient in his sixties or seventies who received an allogeneic stem cell transplant from a related donor and was CMV-positive. Some T cells may be supplied by the graft donor.

The rearrangement uses TRBV7-9 and TRBJ1-4, with a tentative D call TRBD1 (5 bases). The V and J ends lost 4 bases and 5 bases respectively, with 11 bases between them. The length of the CDR3 is 14 residues. The germline gives CDR1 SEHNR, CDR2 FQNEAQ (reference sequence). Here the CDR3 reads CASSSNTGNEKLFF. CDR3 DNA: TGTGCCAGCAGCTCAAATACAGGAAATGAAAAACTGTTTTTT.

The chain carries TRBV11-2 and TRBJ1-3; no clear D gene. The CDR3 has 17 residues. Trimming removed 5 bases from V and 0 bases from J, with 17 bases in between. The germline gives CDR1 SGHAT, CDR2 FQNNGV. In DNA, the CDR3 is TGTGCCAGCAGCCCTTGGACTGACCACAACTCTGGAAACACCATATATTTT. Translated, it gives CASSPWTDHNSGNTIYF.

This chain links TRBV6-6 with TRBJ2-5; 8 bases line up with TRBD2. Losses at the gene ends were 7 bases for V and 5 bases for J; bases not matched to a gene: 9. The CDR3 totals 14 residues. Germline CDR1 and CDR2: MNHNY and SVGAGI (reference sequence). CDR3 sequence reads: CASTRSGGAETQYF. The CDR3 coding sequence is TGTGCCAGCACCCGAAGCGGGGGTGCCGAGACCCAGTACTTC.

The chain couples TRBV7-9 to TRBJ2-5; 10 bases line up with TRBD2. This CDR3 region has 14 residues. Germline assignment: CDR1 SEHNR and CDR2 FQNEAQ (reference sequence). Trimming took 1 base from V and 7 from J; bases not matched to a gene: 3. CDR3 in DNA: TGTGCCAGCAGCTTAGACGCTAGCGGGGGGACCCAGTACTTC. It is translated as CASSLDASGGTQYF.

The J gene is TRBJ2-3, the V gene TRBV5-6; 9 nucleotides line up with TRBD2. This CDR3 comprises 15 residues. With 2 bases clipped from V and 1 base from J, the junction kept 2 bases outside the gene matches. Germline V gene data show CDR1 as SGHDT and CDR2 as YYEEEE. The CDR3 reads CASSFGGGGTDTQYF. The DNA of the CDR3 is TGTGCCAGCAGCTTTGGCGGGGGGGGCACAGATACGCAGTATTTT.

This sequence joins TRBV6-1 and TRBJ1-3, with 7 bases aligning to TRBD1. From germline, CDR1 is MNHNS and CDR2 SASEGT. The CDR3 has 14 amino acids. V shed 7 bases, J shed 8 bases, and the junction held 11 bases outside the gene matches. CDR3 loop: CASKGANLGYTIYF. The CDR3 DNA follows: TGTGCCAGCAAGGGGGCAAACTTGGGATACACCATATATTTT.

This chain links TRBV10-2 with TRBJ2-2; 9 positions agree with TRBD1. The CDR3 is made up of 17 amino acids. The V gene's germline CDR1 is WSHSY and CDR2 SAAADI. Losses at the gene ends were 5 bases for V and 6 bases for J; bases not matched to a gene: 13. CDR3 residues: CASSPIPGQGFPGELFF. Written as DNA, the CDR3 is TGCGCCAGCAGTCCGATACCGGGACAGGGATTCCCCGGGGAGCTGTTTTTT.

The gene calls are TRBV9 and TRBJ1-3; D is unclear. Per the germline V gene, CDR1 is SGDLS and CDR2 is YYNGEE. There are 16 residues in the CDR3. The ends were cut back, 4 bases at V and 5 bases at J, with 19 bases in the middle. The CDR3 region is CASSPNVGESRNTIYF. CDR3 coding DNA: TGTGCCAGCAGCCCGAACGTCGGGGAGTCAAGAAACACCATATATTTT.

In nucleotides, the CDR3 is TGTGCCAGCAGTCCCCAATTTGGGGCCAATCAGCCCCAGCATTTT. Its translation: CASSPQFGANQPQHF. The rearrangement links TRBV11-2 to TRBJ1-5; TRBD1 might be the D (5 bases). This CDR3 has 15 amino acids. Germline CDR1 reads SGHAT; CDR2 reads FQNNGV. The germline V and J ends were trimmed by 6 bases and 3 bases, with 15 bases remaining between them.